This T cell receptor beta chain stems from a study of blood T cell repertoires in COVID-19. Overall study context: There were acute and convalescent COVID-19 samples, and they came from the United States, Italy and Spain. The cDNA or gDNA used as material had been derived from T cells, B-cell-depleted T cells, or PBMCs.

On this clone: The sample carries other DNA sequences with the same CDR3.

Seattle's enrolled individuals joined amid active infection and were then monitored longitudinally. The CDR3 contains 13 residues. CDR1 is SGHAT, CDR2 FQNNGV, per germline. V was clipped by 1 base and J by 6 bases, with 9 bases between them. Per the original methods: Estimation of nucleated cell counts relied on the amplification of reference gene primers. Some clones are missing from TCRdb's copy, which holds only in-frame ones; the method was immunoSEQ multiplex PCR. Clonal size and the V and J genes are those of that table, whereas D and trimming came from the DNA. Among 200,000 to 250,000 clones, more than 75% were seen once, and the ten largest hold roughly 6.2%.

V usage is TRBV11-2 and J usage is TRBJ1-1; the D gene is possibly TRBD1 (6 bases). The receptor comes from an elderly woman with COVID-19, enrolled during active disease. Sequencing used peripheral blood. The CDR3 region has the DNA TGTGCCAGCAGCTTAGGGGGGCGGGCTGAAGCTTTCTTT. It translates to CASSLGGRAEAFF.